This TCR beta chain was profiled in a study of blood T cell repertoires in COVID-19. Across the study: Acute and convalescent COVID-19 specimens originated in the United States, Italy and Spain. PBMCs, B-cell-depleted T cells, or T cells provided the cDNA or gDNA that made up the material.

Measured with immunoSEQ multiplex PCR; TCRdb has only the in-frame clones, and not every one. The repertoire holds 150,000 or so clones, with approximately 88% as singletons. V gave up 2 bases and J gave up 1 base, with 12 bases separating them. The CDR3 spans 15 residues. Germline V CDR1 and CDR2: SGHRS, YFSETQ. Sequenced input: peripheral blood. The sequence was collected from a man aged 50 to 60 with acute or convalescent COVID-19. The rearrangement joins TRBV5-1 to TRBJ1-1; D unclear. This CDR3 reads CASSLTYDKNTEAFF. CDR3 nucleotides: TGCGCCAGCAGCTTAACCTATGACAAGAACACTGAAGCTTTCTTT.